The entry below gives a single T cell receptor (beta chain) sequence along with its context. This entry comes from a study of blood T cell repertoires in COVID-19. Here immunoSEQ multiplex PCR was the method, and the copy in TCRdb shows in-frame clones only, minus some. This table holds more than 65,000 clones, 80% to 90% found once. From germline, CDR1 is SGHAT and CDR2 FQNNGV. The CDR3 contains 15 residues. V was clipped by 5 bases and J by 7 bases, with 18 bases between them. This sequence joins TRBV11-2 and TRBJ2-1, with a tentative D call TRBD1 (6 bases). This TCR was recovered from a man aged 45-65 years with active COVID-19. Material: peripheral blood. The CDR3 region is CASSPNRDLENEQFF. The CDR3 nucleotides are TGTGCCAGCAGCCCTAACAGGGATTTAGAGAATGAGCAGTTCTTC.